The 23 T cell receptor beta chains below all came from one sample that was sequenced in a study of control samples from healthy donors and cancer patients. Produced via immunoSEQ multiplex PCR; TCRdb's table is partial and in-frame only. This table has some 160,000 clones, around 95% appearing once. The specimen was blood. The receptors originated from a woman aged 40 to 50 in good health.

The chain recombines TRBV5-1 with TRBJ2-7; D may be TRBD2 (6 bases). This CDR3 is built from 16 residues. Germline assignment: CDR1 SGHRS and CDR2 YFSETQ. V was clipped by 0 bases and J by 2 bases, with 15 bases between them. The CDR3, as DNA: TGCGCCAGCAGCTTGGTAGGCGGGAAGATTACCTACGAGCAGTACTTC. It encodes CASSLVGGKITYEQYF. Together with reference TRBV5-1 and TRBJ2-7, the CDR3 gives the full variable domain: KAGVTQTPRYLIKTRGQQVTLSCSPISGHRSVSWYQQTPGQGLQFLFEYFSETQRNKGNFPGRFSGRQFSNSRSEMNVSTLELGDSALYLCASSLVGGKITYEQYFGPGTRLTVT.

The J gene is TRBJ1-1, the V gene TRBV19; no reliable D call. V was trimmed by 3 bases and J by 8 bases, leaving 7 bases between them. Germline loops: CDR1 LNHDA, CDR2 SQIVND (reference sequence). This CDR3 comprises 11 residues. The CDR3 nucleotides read TGTGCCAGTAGTATTTGGCGCGAAGCTTTCTTT. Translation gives CASSIWREAFF.

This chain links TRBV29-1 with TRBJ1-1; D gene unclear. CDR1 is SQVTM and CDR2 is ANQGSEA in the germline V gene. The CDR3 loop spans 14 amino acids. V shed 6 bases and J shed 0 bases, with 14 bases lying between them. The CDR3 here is CSVGTAVMNTEAFF. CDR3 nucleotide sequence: TGCAGCGTAGGAACAGCAGTCATGAACACTGAAGCTTTCTTT.

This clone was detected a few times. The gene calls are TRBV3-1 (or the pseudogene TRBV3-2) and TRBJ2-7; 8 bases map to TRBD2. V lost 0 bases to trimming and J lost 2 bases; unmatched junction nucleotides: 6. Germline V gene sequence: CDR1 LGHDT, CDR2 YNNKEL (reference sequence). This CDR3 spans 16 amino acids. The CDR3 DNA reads TGTGCCAGCAGCCAAGATCTAGCGGGCACCACCTACGAGCAGTACTTC. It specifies CASSQDLAGTTYEQYF.

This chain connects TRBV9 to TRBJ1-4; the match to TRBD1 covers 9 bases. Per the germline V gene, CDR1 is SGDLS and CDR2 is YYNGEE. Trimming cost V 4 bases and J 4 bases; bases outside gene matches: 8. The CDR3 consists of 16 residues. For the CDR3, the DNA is TGTGCCAGCAGCCCAACAACAGGGGGCTATAATGAAAAACTGTTTTTT. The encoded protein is CASSPTTGGYNEKLFF.

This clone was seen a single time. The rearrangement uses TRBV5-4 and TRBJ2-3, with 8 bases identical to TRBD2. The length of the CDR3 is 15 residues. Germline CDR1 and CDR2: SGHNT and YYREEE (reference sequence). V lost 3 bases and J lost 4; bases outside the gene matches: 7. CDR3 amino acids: CASSSQREIPDTQYF. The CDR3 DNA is TGTGCCAGCAGCTCTCAGCGGGAGATCCCAGATACGCAGTATTTT.

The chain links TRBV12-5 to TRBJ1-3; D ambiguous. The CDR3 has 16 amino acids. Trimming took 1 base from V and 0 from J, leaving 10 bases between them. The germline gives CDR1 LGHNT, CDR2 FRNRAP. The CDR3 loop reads CASGLALLHSGNTIYF. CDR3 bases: TGTGCTAGTGGTTTGGCACTTCTGCACTCTGGAAACACCATATATTTT.

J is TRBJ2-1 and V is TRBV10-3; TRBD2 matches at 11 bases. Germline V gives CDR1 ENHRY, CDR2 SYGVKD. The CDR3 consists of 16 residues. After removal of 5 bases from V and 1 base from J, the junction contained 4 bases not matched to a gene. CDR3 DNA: TGTGCCATCAGTAACGGACTAGCGGGTTCCTACAATGAGCAGTTCTTC. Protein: CAISNGLAGSYNEQFF.

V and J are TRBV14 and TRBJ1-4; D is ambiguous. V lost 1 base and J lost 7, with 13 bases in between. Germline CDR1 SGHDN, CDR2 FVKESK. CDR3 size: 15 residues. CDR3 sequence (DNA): TGTGCCAGCAGCCAAGGTCACGGGTTTGGTGAAAAACTGTTTTTT. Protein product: CASSQGHGFGEKLFF.

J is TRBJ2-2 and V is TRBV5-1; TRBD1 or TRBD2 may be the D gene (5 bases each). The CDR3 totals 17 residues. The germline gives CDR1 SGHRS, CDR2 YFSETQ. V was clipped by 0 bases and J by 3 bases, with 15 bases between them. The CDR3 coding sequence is TGCGCCAGCAGCTTGGCCAGGGACCCTTACTACACCGGGGAGCTGTTTTTT. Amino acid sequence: CASSLARDPYYTGELFF.

The CDR3 DNA sequence: TGCGCCAGCAGCCAAGCCCCCTCATCGCACCAGCCCCAGCATTTT. Translated: CASSQAPSSHQPQHF. The chain combines TRBV4-3 with TRBJ1-5; D remains ambiguous. Trimming left V 1 base short and J 7 bases short, with 14 bases between. The CDR3 sequence is 15 residues long. Germline V gene data show CDR1 as LGHNA and CDR2 as YSLEER.

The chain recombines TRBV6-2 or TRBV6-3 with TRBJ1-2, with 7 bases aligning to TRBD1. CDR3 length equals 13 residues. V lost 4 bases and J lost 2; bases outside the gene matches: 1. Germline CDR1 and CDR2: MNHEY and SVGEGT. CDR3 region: CASSLQGNYGYTF. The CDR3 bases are TGTGCCAGCAGTTTACAGGGGAACTATGGCTACACCTTC.

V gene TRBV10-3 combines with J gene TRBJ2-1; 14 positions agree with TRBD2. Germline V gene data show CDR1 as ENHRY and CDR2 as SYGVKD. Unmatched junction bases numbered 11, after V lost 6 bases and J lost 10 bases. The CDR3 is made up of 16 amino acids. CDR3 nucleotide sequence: TGTGCCATCAGCCGGACCGGGACTAGCGGGGGAGACGAGCAGTTCTTC. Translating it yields CAISRTGTSGGDEQFF.

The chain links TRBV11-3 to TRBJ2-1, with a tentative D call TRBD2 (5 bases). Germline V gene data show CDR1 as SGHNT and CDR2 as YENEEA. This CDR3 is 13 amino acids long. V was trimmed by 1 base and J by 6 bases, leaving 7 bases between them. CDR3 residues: CASSLVGSNEQFF. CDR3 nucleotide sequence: TGTGCCAGCAGCTTAGTAGGGAGCAATGAGCAGTTCTTC.

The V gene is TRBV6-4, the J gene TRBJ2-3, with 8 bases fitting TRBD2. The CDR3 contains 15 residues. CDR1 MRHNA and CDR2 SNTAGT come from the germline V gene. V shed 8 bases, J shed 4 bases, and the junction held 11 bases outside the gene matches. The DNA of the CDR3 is TGTGCCAGCGCACGGGAGGGCCGGGGGGCAGATACGCAGTATTTT. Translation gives CASAREGRGADTQYF.

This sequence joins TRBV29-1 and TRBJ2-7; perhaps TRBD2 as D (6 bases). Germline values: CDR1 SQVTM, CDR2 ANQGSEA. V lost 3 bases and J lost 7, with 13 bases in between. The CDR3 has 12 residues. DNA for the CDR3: TGCAGCGTTGATCTCGGGAGAAGAGAGCAGTACTTC. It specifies CSVDLGRREQYF.

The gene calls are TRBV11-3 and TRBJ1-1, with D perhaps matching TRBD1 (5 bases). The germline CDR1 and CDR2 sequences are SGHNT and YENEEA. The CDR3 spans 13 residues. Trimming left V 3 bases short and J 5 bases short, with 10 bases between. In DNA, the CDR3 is TGTGCCAGCAGCTTTGTGGGGGGGACTGAAGCTTTCTTT. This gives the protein CASSFVGGTEAFF.

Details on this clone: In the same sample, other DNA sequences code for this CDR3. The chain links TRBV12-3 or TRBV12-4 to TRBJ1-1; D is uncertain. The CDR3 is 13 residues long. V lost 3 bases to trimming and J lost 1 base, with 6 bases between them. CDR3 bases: TGTGCCAGCAGTTTTGCCCGGAACACTGAAGCTTTCTTT. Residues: CASSFARNTEAFF.

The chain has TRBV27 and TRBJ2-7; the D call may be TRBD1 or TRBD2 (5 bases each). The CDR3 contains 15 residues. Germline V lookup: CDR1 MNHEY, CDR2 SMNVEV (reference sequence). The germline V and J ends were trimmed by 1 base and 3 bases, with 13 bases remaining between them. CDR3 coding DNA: TGTGCCAGCAGTTTATACCGGGGCGGAAACTACGAGCAGTACTTC. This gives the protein CASSLYRGGNYEQYF.

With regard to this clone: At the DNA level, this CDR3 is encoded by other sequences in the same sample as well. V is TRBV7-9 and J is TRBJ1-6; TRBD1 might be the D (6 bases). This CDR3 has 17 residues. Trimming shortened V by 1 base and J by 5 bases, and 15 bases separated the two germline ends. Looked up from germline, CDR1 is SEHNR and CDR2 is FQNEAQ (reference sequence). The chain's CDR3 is CASSLVEGVGNNSPLHF. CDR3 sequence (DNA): TGTGCCAGCAGCTTAGTGGAGGGGGTGGGCAATAATTCACCCCTCCACTTT.

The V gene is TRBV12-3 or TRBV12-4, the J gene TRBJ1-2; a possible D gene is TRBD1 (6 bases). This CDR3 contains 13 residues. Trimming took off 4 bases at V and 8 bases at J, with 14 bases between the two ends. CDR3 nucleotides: TGTGCCAGCAGTTACGGACAGCTCCGGGGCTACACCTTC. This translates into CASSYGQLRGYTF.

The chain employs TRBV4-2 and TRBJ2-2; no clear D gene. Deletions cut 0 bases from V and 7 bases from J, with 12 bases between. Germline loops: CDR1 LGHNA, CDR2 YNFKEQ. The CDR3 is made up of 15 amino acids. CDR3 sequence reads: CASSQEGQDGGELFF. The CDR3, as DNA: TGTGCCAGCAGCCAAGAGGGCCAGGATGGCGGGGAGCTGTTTTTT.

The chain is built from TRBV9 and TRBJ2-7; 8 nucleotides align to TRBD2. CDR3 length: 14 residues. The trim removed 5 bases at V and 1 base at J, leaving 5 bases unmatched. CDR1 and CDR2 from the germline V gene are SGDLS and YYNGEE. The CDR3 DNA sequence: TGTGCCAGCAGTCCTAGCGGGCGATCCTACGAGCAGTACTTC. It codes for CASSPSGRSYEQYF.